One and the same sample provided the 32 T cell receptor beta chains below, sequenced in a study of cytomegalovirus exposure and HLA in healthy donors. Primers: 60 Vbeta forward and 13 Jbeta reverse. Some clones are missing from TCRdb's copy, which holds only in-frame ones; the method was immunoSEQ multiplex PCR. The table lists fewer than 200,000 clones, roughly nine tenths of them singletons, with 0.8% to 1% in the top ten. The specimen sequenced was PBMCs. The receptors come from a woman in her 30s in good health and CMV-seronegative.

The chain is built from TRBV5-6 and TRBJ2-7, with D maybe TRBD2 (5 bases). With 2 bases removed from V and 1 base from J, the gap between germline ends came to 7 bases. The CDR3 is made up of 13 amino acids. CDR1 is SGHDT and CDR2 is YYEEEE in the germline V gene. The CDR3 coding sequence is TGTGCCAGCAGCTTTGGCGGGTCCTACGAGCAGTACTTC. Its translation is CASSFGGSYEQYF.

The chain has TRBV6-5 and TRBJ1-2; possibly TRBD1 for D (5 bases). The CDR3 has 16 residues. V gave up 2 bases and J gave up 0 bases, with 13 bases separating them. Germline V lookup: CDR1 MNHEY, CDR2 SVGAGI. CDR3 coding DNA: TGTGCCAGCAGTTACGCCTCCGACAGCTCTAACTATGGCTACACCTTC. Amino acids: CASSYASDSSNYGYTF.

This sequence joins TRBV6-1 and TRBJ2-5; D perhaps matches TRBD1 (6 bases). The CDR3 runs 15 residues. Between the trimmed V and J ends, which lost 7 bases and 6 bases, there was a span of 21 bases. Germline values: CDR1 MNHNS, CDR2 SASEGT. The CDR3 coding sequence is TGTGCCAGCAAGCCCCAAGGTACAGGGACAAAGACCCAGTACTTC. It codes for CASKPQGTGTKTQYF.

The chain carries TRBV19 and TRBJ2-5, with TRBD1 matching over 7 bases. The J call may not be correct, given that the DNA end is closer to TRBJ2-7. Germline CDR1 LNHDA, CDR2 SQIVND (reference sequence). The CDR3 is 17 residues long. CDR3: CASSSGPGGKVAYEQYF. The CDR3 nucleotides are TGTGCCAGTAGTTCCGGGCCAGGGGGTAAGGTTGCCTACGAGCAGTACTTC.

The CDR3 sequence: CATAGTGAYNEQFF. The CDR3 nucleotides are TGTGCCACCGCCGGGACAGGGGCCTACAATGAGCAGTTCTTC. V gene TRBV6-5 combines with J gene TRBJ2-1, with TRBD1 identical over 10 bases. Germline CDR1 is MNHEY and CDR2 is SVGAGI. J gave up 2 bases and V 10 bases, and 5 bases lay outside the gene matches. The CDR3 length is 14 residues.

CDR3 loop: CASSFMTGAGGYTF. In DNA form, the CDR3 reads TGTGCCAGCAGCTTTATGACAGGGGCCGGTGGCTACACCTTC. The chain combines TRBV5-8 with TRBJ1-2; TRBD1 matches at 8 bases. V lost 2 bases to trimming and J lost 7 bases; unmatched junction nucleotides: 7. This CDR3 region has 14 residues. CDR1 and CDR2 (germline): SGHTS, YDEGEE. Filled out from reference TRBV5-8 and TRBJ1-2, the complete variable domain reads EAGVTQSPTHLIKTRGQQATLRCSPISGHTSVYWYQQALGLGLQFLLWYDEGEERNRGNFPPRFSGRQFPNYSSELNVNALELEDSALYLCASSFMTGAGGYTFGSGTRLTVV.

The J gene is TRBJ2-5, the V gene TRBV9; 9 bases map to TRBD2. Germline-derived CDR1 and CDR2 are SGDLS and YYNGEE. V lost 3 bases and J lost 2; bases outside the gene matches: 11. The CDR3 runs to 17 residues. The CDR3 reads CASSAPLAGATQETQYF. DNA of the CDR3: TGTGCCAGCAGCGCCCCTTTAGCGGGGGCGACTCAAGAGACCCAGTACTTC.

This chain joins TRBV5-1 and TRBJ2-6; D possibly corresponds to TRBD1 (5 bases). The CDR3 runs to 15 residues. Trimming pared 0 bases from V and 1 base from J, leaving 5 bases between. CDR1 is SGHRS and CDR2 is YFSETQ in the germline V gene. CDR3 in amino acids: CASSLEGSGANVLTF. The CDR3 DNA sequence: TGCGCCAGCAGCTTGGAGGGGTCTGGGGCCAACGTCCTGACTTTC. Looking up the rest from reference TRBV5-1 and TRBJ2-6 gives the full variable domain: KAGVTQTPRYLIKTRGQQVTLSCSPISGHRSVSWYQQTPGQGLQFLFEYFSETQRNKGNFPGRFSGRQFSNSRSEMNVSTLELGDSALYLCASSLEGSGANVLTFGAGSRLTVL.

The chain employs TRBV28 and TRBJ1-5, with TRBD1 matching over 12 bases. CDR1 and CDR2 (germline): MDHEN, SYDVKM. The length of the CDR3 is 19 residues. Losses at the gene ends were 6 bases for V and 7 bases for J; bases not matched to a gene: 19. The CDR3, as DNA: TGTGCCAGCAGCCCCGTCCCCGGGACAGGGGGCAATGGCTGGCAGCCCCAGCATTTT. The encoded protein is CASSPVPGTGGNGWQPQHF.

This clone was seen a single time. V gene TRBV6-6 combines with J gene TRBJ2-3; possible D gene TRBD2, 5 bases. V was trimmed by 2 bases and J by 0 bases, leaving 12 bases between them. Per the germline V gene, CDR1 is MNHNY and CDR2 is SVGAGI (reference sequence). The CDR3 has 16 residues. The CDR3 here is CASSYDPRDSTDTQYF. As DNA, the CDR3 is TGTGCCAGCAGTTACGATCCGAGGGATAGCACAGATACGCAGTATTTT.

This clone was picked up one time. The chain has TRBV29-1 and TRBJ2-2; unclear D gene. The CDR3 covers 13 residues. CDR1 and CDR2 (germline): SQVTM, ANQGSEA. V lost 4 bases and J 1 base, leaving 7 bases between the germline ends. The CDR3 loop reads CSVAVMNTGELFF. The CDR3 DNA sequence: TGCAGCGTTGCGGTCATGAACACCGGGGAGCTGTTTTTT.

The V call is TRBV27, the J call TRBJ2-7, with TRBD1 matching over 7 bases. The CDR3 totals 10 residues. Losses at the gene ends were 4 bases for V and 13 bases for J; bases not matched to a gene: 4. CDR1 is MNHEY, CDR2 SMNVEV, per germline (reference sequence). CDR3 protein: CASSCEGAYF. The CDR3 nucleotides read TGTGCCAGCAGTTGTGAGGGGGCTTACTTC.

The rearrangement links TRBV10-2 to TRBJ2-1, with 8 nucleotides matching TRBD2. Looked up from germline, CDR1 is WSHSY and CDR2 is SAAADI. V shed 7 bases and J 6 bases; nucleotides not matched to a gene: 8. The CDR3 has 14 residues. CDR3 region: CASTASGSRNEQFF. In DNA form, the CDR3 reads TGCGCCAGCACTGCCAGCGGGAGCCGCAATGAGCAGTTCTTC.

The chain couples TRBV5-1 to TRBJ2-1; D may be TRBD1 (6 bases). Looked up from germline, CDR1 is SGHRS and CDR2 is YFSETQ. The V and J ends lost 4 bases and 0 bases respectively, with 17 bases between them. The length of the CDR3 is 17 residues. The CDR3 coding sequence is TGCGCCAGCAGCCTTTACTTTACAGGGAGCTCCTACAATGAGCAGTTCTTC. It codes for CASSLYFTGSSYNEQFF.

The rearrangement joins TRBV19 to TRBJ2-3; D might be TRBD1 (6 bases). The V gene's germline CDR1 is LNHDA and CDR2 SQIVND (reference sequence). V was cut by 1 base and J by 4 bases, with 18 bases left in between. This CDR3 comprises 17 residues. Written as DNA, the CDR3 is TGTGCCAGTAGTATAGTAGAACAGGGATGGTGGGCAGATACGCAGTATTTT. Protein: CASSIVEQGWWADTQYF.

V gene TRBV28 combines with J gene TRBJ2-7; D not resolved. The CDR3 consists of 13 residues. V was clipped by 6 bases and J by 5 bases, with 14 bases between them. Looked up from germline, CDR1 is MDHEN and CDR2 is SYDVKM. CDR3 region: CASSPPPGNEQYF. The CDR3 bases are TGTGCCAGCAGCCCACCACCGGGTAACGAGCAGTACTTC.

The rearrangement links TRBV7-2 to TRBJ2-5; no definite D call. Trimming took 1 base from V and 10 from J, leaving 13 bases between them. The CDR3 extends over 13 amino acids. CDR1 is SGHTA, CDR2 FQGNSA, per germline. The CDR3 region is CASSLGLTQDQYF. The CDR3 DNA sequence: TGTGCCAGCAGCTTAGGGCTGACCCAGGACCAGTACTTC. The whole variable domain, remainder taken from reference TRBV7-2 and TRBJ2-5, is GAGVSQSPSNKVTEKGKDVELRCDPISGHTALYWYRQSLGQGLEFLIYFQGNSAPDKSGLPSDRFSAERTGGSVSTLTIQRTQQEDSAVYLCASSLGLTQDQYFGPGTRLLVL.

The chain joins TRBV6-1 to TRBJ2-7, with no clear D. CDR3 length equals 15 residues. Between the trimmed V and J ends, which lost 2 bases and 7 bases, there was a span of 18 bases. Germline CDR1 MNHNS, CDR2 SASEGT. The CDR3 protein is CASSETAGISGEQYF. CDR3 bases: TGTGCCAGCAGTGAAACAGCTGGCATCTCTGGGGAGCAGTACTTC.

The V gene is TRBV7-2, the J gene TRBJ1-2; no reliable D call. Trimming shortened V by 5 bases and J by 4 bases, and 11 bases separated the two germline ends. CDR1 is SGHTA, CDR2 FQGNSA, per germline. This CDR3 contains 13 residues. This CDR3 is CASSKPPRYGYTF. CDR3 DNA: TGTGCCAGCAGCAAGCCACCGCGCTATGGCTACACCTTC.

A single count supports this clone. The genes are TRBV10-1 and TRBJ2-3, with D perhaps matching TRBD2 (5 bases). CDR3 length: 13 residues. The V end lost 3 bases, the J end lost 3 bases, and 7 bases lay between the germline ends. Germline V gives CDR1 WNHNN, CDR2 SYGVQD (reference sequence). DNA for the CDR3: TGCGCCAGCAGTGACCGGGAAACAGATACGCAGTATTTT. The encoded protein is CASSDRETDTQYF.

V usage is TRBV27 and J usage is TRBJ1-2; D possibly corresponds to TRBD1 (6 bases). The germline CDR1 and CDR2 sequences are MNHEY and SMNVEV (reference sequence). The germline V and J ends were trimmed by 3 bases and 2 bases, with 16 bases remaining between them. The CDR3 is made up of 16 amino acids. The CDR3, as DNA: TGTGCCAGCAGTTTCCCGGGGAGGGGGACGAACTATGGCTACACCTTC. Encoded protein: CASSFPGRGTNYGYTF.

This chain uses TRBV5-5 with TRBJ1-5; D not resolved. This CDR3 region has 15 residues. Trimming removed 4 bases from V and 2 bases from J, with 13 bases in between. Per the germline V gene, CDR1 is SGHKS and CDR2 is YYEKEE (reference sequence). The CDR3 DNA sequence: TGTGCCAGCAGCCCCCAAGAGGTGGGCAATCAGCCCCAGCATTTT. Translated: CASSPQEVGNQPQHF.

The rearrangement links TRBV27 to TRBJ1-2; the D gene is possibly TRBD1 (6 bases). The CDR3 is made up of 13 amino acids. CDR1 and CDR2 (germline): MNHEY, SMNVEV (reference sequence). Trimming shortened V by 6 bases and J by 0 bases, and 8 bases separated the two germline ends. In DNA, the CDR3 is TGTGCCAGCAGCCGGACAGCTAACTATGGCTACACCTTC. Translation: CASSRTANYGYTF.

This clone was seen only once. The genes are TRBV5-4 and TRBJ2-7, with TRBD1 matching over 11 bases. Per the germline V gene, CDR1 is SGHNT and CDR2 is YYREEE (reference sequence). V trimming: 4 bases; J trimming: 6 bases; junction bases outside the gene matches: 12. The CDR3 consists of 16 residues. The CDR3 protein is CASSPSPGTGGSEQYF. CDR3 DNA sequence: TGTGCCAGCAGCCCCTCTCCCGGGACAGGGGGAAGCGAGCAGTACTTC.

This chain joins TRBV27 and TRBJ1-5, with 9 bases identical to TRBD1. This CDR3 region has 16 residues. The trim removed 0 bases at V and 14 bases at J, leaving 14 bases unmatched. Germline lookup yields CDR1 MNHEY and CDR2 SMNVEV (reference sequence). The CDR3 reads CASSLSRVTGGIREHF. For the CDR3, the DNA is TGTGCCAGCAGTTTATCAAGGGTGACAGGGGGAATCAGGGAGCATTTT.

This chain joins TRBV19 and TRBJ2-7; 9 positions match TRBD2. V shed 3 bases and J 6 bases; nucleotides not matched to a gene: 3. This CDR3 contains 13 residues. Germline CDR1 and CDR2: LNHDA and SQIVND (reference sequence). As DNA, the CDR3 is TGTGCCAGTAGTATGTTAGCGGGGGCCGAGCAGTACTTC. This translates into CASSMLAGAEQYF.

The rearrangement joins TRBV5-4 to TRBJ2-5; TRBD2 matches at 10 bases. There are 15 residues in the CDR3. After removal of 4 bases from V and 4 bases from J, the junction contained 7 bases not matched to a gene. CDR1 SGHNT and CDR2 YYREEE come from the germline V gene (reference sequence). This CDR3 is CASSQRGGPAETQYF. CDR3 DNA sequence: TGTGCCAGCAGCCAGCGGGGGGGCCCGGCAGAGACCCAGTACTTC.

The chain recombines TRBV2 with TRBJ2-1, with D possibly being TRBD2 (5 bases). Germline-derived CDR1 and CDR2 are SNHLY and FYNNEI. Trimming took off 6 bases at V and 8 bases at J, with 23 bases between the two ends. The CDR3 runs to 16 residues. The chain's CDR3 is CASSGNGWLPFDEQFF. CDR3 in DNA: TGTGCCAGCAGCGGGAATGGGTGGCTTCCCTTCGATGAGCAGTTCTTC.

The rearrangement uses TRBV5-4 and TRBJ2-2, with D perhaps matching TRBD2 (6 bases). The V and J ends lost 3 bases and 2 bases respectively, with 14 bases between them. This CDR3 has 16 residues. The germline CDR1 and CDR2 sequences are SGHNT and YYREEE (reference sequence). The CDR3 DNA follows: TGTGCCAGCAGCTCTCCCGGGACTTATAACACCGGGGAGCTGTTTTTT. Translated, it gives CASSSPGTYNTGELFF.

The rearrangement uses TRBV2 and TRBJ2-2; 7 bases map to TRBD2. Germline CDR1 is SNHLY and CDR2 is FYNNEI. The V and J ends lost 1 base and 5 bases, in that order; junction bases with no gene match: 4. The CDR3 loop spans 15 amino acids. The CDR3 spells CASSEGAGVTGELFF. The DNA of the CDR3 is TGTGCCAGCAGTGAAGGTGCGGGAGTAACCGGGGAGCTGTTTTTT.

This chain uses TRBV29-1 with TRBJ2-7, with 11 bases that match TRBD2. Losses at the gene ends were 6 bases for V and 2 bases for J; bases not matched to a gene: 6. The CDR3 is 14 amino acids. The germline CDR1 and CDR2 sequences are SQVTM and ANQGSEA. The CDR3 protein is CSVLAGGLPYEQYF. CDR3 coding DNA: TGCAGCGTCTTAGCGGGAGGGCTCCCCTACGAGCAGTACTTC.

The chain joins TRBV10-1 to TRBJ2-5, with unresolved D. Germline CDR1 WNHNN, CDR2 SYGVQD (reference sequence). This CDR3 region has 13 residues. V was clipped by 4 bases and J by 2 bases, with 8 bases between them. The CDR3 spells CASSGQRQETQYF. The CDR3 DNA sequence: TGCGCCAGCAGTGGACAAAGACAAGAGACCCAGTACTTC.